The clone carrying this TCR beta chain is categorized as medium-sized. The germline gives CDR1 SNHLY, CDR2 FYNNEI. Trimming left V 2 bases short and J 1 base short, with 5 bases between. The CDR3 consists of 13 residues. Survey-level TCR beta sequencing used the immunoSEQ assay. Sequencing used immunoSEQ multiplex PCR; TCRdb keeps in-frame clones, though not all of them. The sample has tens of thousands of clones, 80% to 95% seen once; the top ten hold 4% to 4.5%. The TCR comes from a middle-aged man with rheumatoid arthritis. The V gene is TRBV2, the J gene TRBJ1-1; D remains unclear. Sequenced: PBMCs. CDR3 sequence: CASSEWQNTEAFF. The CDR3, as DNA: TGTGCCAGCAGTGAATGGCAGAACACTGAAGCTTTCTTT.